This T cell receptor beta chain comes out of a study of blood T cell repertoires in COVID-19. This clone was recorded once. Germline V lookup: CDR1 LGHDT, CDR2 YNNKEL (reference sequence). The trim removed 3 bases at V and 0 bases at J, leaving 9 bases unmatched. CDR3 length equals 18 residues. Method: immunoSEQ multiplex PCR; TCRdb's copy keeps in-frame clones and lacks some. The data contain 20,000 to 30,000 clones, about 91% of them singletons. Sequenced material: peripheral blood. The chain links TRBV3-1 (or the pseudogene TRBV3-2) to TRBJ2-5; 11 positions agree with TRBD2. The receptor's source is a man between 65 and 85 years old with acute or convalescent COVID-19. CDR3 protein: CASSQGVLAGGYQETQYF. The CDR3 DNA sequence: TGTGCCAGCAGCCAGGGGGTCTTAGCGGGAGGGTACCAAGAGACCCAGTACTTC.